These 11 T cell receptor beta chains were sequenced from one sample in a study of regulatory T cells in long-lasting Graves disease. Researchers made TCR beta libraries by using iRepertoire HTBI primers and running Arm-PCR on CDR3 regions. TCRdb processed the multiplex PCR reads anew with MiXCR; each CDR3 protein has one entry. The sample shows under 250,000 distinct CDR3 sequences, 15% to 20% of them seen only once. Indicated time point: newly diagnosed GD, antithyroid drugs for less than 3 months. RNA extracted from PBMCs served as the sequencing template. These data were also filed under a second study, of T cells in Graves' hyperthyroidism and ophthalmopathy.

The sequenced sample was peripheral blood mononuclear cells (PBMCs), obtained at new diagnosis, from a patient treated with antithyroid drugs. Every receptor here comes from a woman under 40 with Graves disease.

Turning to this clonotype: A clone one base away is much larger, so this may be a read error. The CDR3 sequence is CTSSQVGLGNTEAFF. The CDR3 region has the DNA TGTACCAGCAGCCAAGTAGGTTTGGGGAACACTGAAGCTTTCTTT. The genes are TRBV14 and TRBJ1-1, with D uncertain. This CDR3 is built from 15 residues. Germline-derived CDR1 and CDR2 are SGHDN and FVKESK.

The sample holds many counts of this clonotype. This chain uses TRBV19 with TRBJ1-6; D uncertain. Trimming took off 8 bases at V and 10 bases at J, with 12 bases between the two ends. The CDR3 sequence is 12 residues long. Germline V CDR1 and CDR2: LNHDA, SQIVND (reference sequence). CDR3 in amino acids: CASCVPGSPLHF. In DNA form, the CDR3 reads TGTGCCAGTTGTGTTCCGGGCTCACCCCTCCACTTT.

This clonotype was recorded at least ten times. The chain recombines TRBV2 with TRBJ2-5, with D perhaps TRBD2 (5 bases). V shed 4 bases and J shed 5 bases, with 11 bases lying between them. This CDR3 is 13 amino acids long. In germline, CDR1 is SNHLY, CDR2 FYNNEI. The CDR3 DNA is TGTGCCAGCAGTGTCCGTCTAGCTGAGACCCAGTACTTC. Residues: CASSVRLAETQYF.

This clonotype was detected many times. The J gene is TRBJ1-1, the V gene TRBV19, with D perhaps matching TRBD1 (6 bases). The germline V and J ends were trimmed by 1 base and 4 bases, with 10 bases remaining between them. The CDR3 consists of 14 residues. Looked up from germline, CDR1 is LNHDA and CDR2 is SQIVND (reference sequence). CDR3 nucleotides: TGTGCCAGTAGTATAGTGGGGGGCAGCACTGAAGCTTTCTTT. It translates to CASSIVGGSTEAFF.

This clonotype has at least ten counts. CDR3 DNA: TGCAGTGCTAGAGATCTGGAGGGGGCGGGGGAGACCCAGTACTTC. Its protein product is CSARDLEGAGETQYF. This rearrangement joins TRBV20-1 to TRBJ2-5; a possible D gene is TRBD1 (7 bases). V gave up 0 bases and J gave up 5 bases, with 16 bases separating them. Germline CDR1 and CDR2: DFQATT and SNEGSKA (reference sequence). The CDR3 sequence is 15 residues long.

This clonotype has a count of ten or more. V gene TRBV19 combines with J gene TRBJ1-1; 10 bases match TRBD1. The CDR3 spans 14 residues. CDR1 is LNHDA and CDR2 is SQIVND in the germline V gene (reference sequence). V trimming: 7 bases; J trimming: 3 bases; junction bases outside the gene matches: 5. CDR3 sequence (DNA): TGTGCCAGTACCTGGGACAGGGGAGACACTGAAGCTTTCTTT. This gives the protein CASTWDRGDTEAFF.

This clonotype was detected many times. The rearrangement links TRBV4-2 to TRBJ1-4, with unresolved D. The CDR3 is 16 residues long. V dropped 3 bases and J dropped 4 bases, with 15 bases sitting between them. Looked up from germline, CDR1 is LGHNA and CDR2 is YNFKEQ. Here the CDR3 DNA reads TGTGCCAGCAGCCATGGCAGTTGGGCAGATAATGAAAAACTGTTTTTT. This sequence encodes CASSHGSWADNEKLFF.

This clonotype was seen many times. In nucleotides, the CDR3 is TGCAGTGCTAGCAGAGTTGGTCTAGCCAAAAACATTCAGTACTTC. This sequence encodes CSASRVGLAKNIQYF. The gene calls are TRBV20-1 and TRBJ2-4; D is unresolved. Between the trimmed V and J ends, which lost 3 bases and 0 bases, there was a span of 12 bases. The CDR3 is 15 residues long. Germline V lookup: CDR1 DFQATT, CDR2 SNEGSKA (reference sequence).

There are many counts of this clonotype. The J gene is TRBJ1-1, the V gene TRBV28; no clear D. The CDR3 extends over 11 amino acids. The V and J ends lost 2 bases and 7 bases respectively, with 5 bases between them. Germline V gene data show CDR1 as MDHEN and CDR2 as SYDVKM. The CDR3 here is CASSLLNEAFF. The CDR3, as DNA: TGTGCCAGCAGTTTACTGAATGAAGCTTTCTTT.

This clonotype was detected many times. Here the CDR3 DNA reads TGTGCCAGTAGTTCCTTCCCTTGGGACGGCTTCGACTATGGCTACACCTTC. Protein: CASSSFPWDGFDYGYTF. The V gene is TRBV19, the J gene TRBJ1-2, with D perhaps TRBD1 (5 bases). The CDR3 has 17 residues. Trimming pared 5 bases from V and 3 bases from J, leaving 22 bases between. CDR1 is LNHDA and CDR2 is SQIVND in the germline V gene (reference sequence).

This clonotype was found many times. This sequence joins TRBV30 and TRBJ1-5, with D perhaps matching TRBD1 (6 bases). Germline V gives CDR1 GTSNPN, CDR2 SVGIG (reference sequence). V shed 4 bases and J shed 4 bases, with 11 bases lying between them. CDR3 length: 13 residues. CDR3 amino acids: CAWNGQRNQPQHF. Here the CDR3 DNA reads TGTGCCTGGAACGGACAGCGTAATCAGCCCCAGCATTTT.